This T cell receptor beta chain emerged from a study of tumor and adjacent non-tumor tissue in lung cancer. Turning to the study itself: There were some 11 adenocarcinoma, a couple of squamous cell carcinoma and 1 small cell lung cancer cases. Study conclusions and caveats: Top 100 clones took a larger repertoire share in normal lung.

This sample's RNA came from whole unsorted tissue. The library came from three nested PCR rounds adapted from ARM-PCR protocols. TCRdb passed the multiplex PCR reads through MiXCR, listing each CDR3 protein once. The data contain roughly 70,000 distinct CDR3 sequences, about 80% of them singletons. CDR1 and CDR2 (germline): MDHEN, SYDVKM. This CDR3 contains 14 residues. For this clonotype: Antigen specificity is unknown. One base away lies a much larger clone, so this may be a sequencing read error.

This clonotype was obtained from a man aged 55-75 years with non-small cell lung cancer. This sequence joins TRBV28 and TRBJ2-1; no definite D call. Material: lung tumor tissue. The CDR3 DNA reads TGTGCCAGCAGTTTTGGTGGCGTCTACAATGAGCAGCTCTTC. Protein: CASSFGGVYNEQLF.